Listed below are T cell receptor beta chains from one sample, sequenced in a study of cytomegalovirus exposure and HLA in healthy donors. Generated by immunoSEQ multiplex PCR, the TCRdb table keeps only in-frame clones and is missing some. Of 80,000 to 95,000 clones listed, about 69% are singletons. Sequenced input: PBMCs. These receptors were obtained from a woman aged 18-29 years in good health and CMV-seropositive. CDR3s leave out the opening cysteine and the closing phenylalanine or tryptophan. Fields, in order: V gene, J gene, clone size, CDR3 protein. Size tells how often a clone was seen (once, few, many) or the class of an expanded clone, and some rows leave it out.

TRBV12-5	TRBJ1-1	few	ASIGVGDLRTEAF
TRBV5-1	TRBJ2-1	.	ASSDTMATYNEQF
TRBV6-5	TRBJ2-1	.	ASSYRTSPGYNEQF
TRBV6-1	TRBJ2-7	.	ASSARLAGGDEQY
TRBV5-4	TRBJ2-7	.	ASSRPSSYEQY
TRBV19	TRBJ2-1	.	ASSRGSGAEQF
TRBV7-9	TRBJ2-1	.	ASSLSRNEQF
TRBV7-9	TRBJ2-2	.	ASSGSSGRNTGELF
TRBV19	TRBJ1-5	.	ASSIEGSRDTSQPQH
TRBV15	TRBJ1-4	few	ATSRQNRGYNEKLF